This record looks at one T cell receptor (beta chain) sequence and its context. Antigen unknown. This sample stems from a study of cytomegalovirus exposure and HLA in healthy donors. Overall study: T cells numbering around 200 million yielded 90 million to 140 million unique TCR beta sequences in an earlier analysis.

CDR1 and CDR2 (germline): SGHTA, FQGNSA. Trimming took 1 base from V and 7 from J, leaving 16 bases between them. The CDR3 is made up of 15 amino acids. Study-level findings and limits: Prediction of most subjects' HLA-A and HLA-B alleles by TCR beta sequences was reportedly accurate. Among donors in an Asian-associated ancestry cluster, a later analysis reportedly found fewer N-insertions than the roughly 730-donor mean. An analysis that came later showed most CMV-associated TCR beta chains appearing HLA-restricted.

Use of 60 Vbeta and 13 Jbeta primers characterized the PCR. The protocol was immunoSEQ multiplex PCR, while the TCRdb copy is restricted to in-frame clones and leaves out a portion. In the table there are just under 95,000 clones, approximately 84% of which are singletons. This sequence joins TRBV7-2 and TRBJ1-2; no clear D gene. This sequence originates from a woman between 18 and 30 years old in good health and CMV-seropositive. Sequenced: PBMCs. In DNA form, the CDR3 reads TGTGCCAGCAGCTTAGTACCCAACGACATTATTGGCTACACCTTC. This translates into CASSLVPNDIIGYTF.